The rows below give T cell receptor beta chains drawn from one sample of a study of identical twins. One entry per CDR3 protein results from TCRdb running MiXCR on the 5' RACE reads. The sample carries under 350,000 distinct CDR3 sequences, roughly 9.7% recorded once. A further study also used this sample, focusing on yellow fever vaccine responses in identical twins.

Sample: CD8+ T cells sorted from blood. Receptors were obtained from a woman under 30 in good health. Each CDR3 is given with its conserved first and last residue.

j_gene: TRBJ1-2
v_gene: TRBV29-1
len: 13
CDR3aa: CSVDRGVANGYTF

j_gene: TRBJ2-2
v_gene: TRBV5-5
len: 16
CDR3aa: CASSGGTSSNTGELFF

j_gene: TRBJ2-3
v_gene: TRBV7-8
len: 18
CDR3aa: CASSFPLEPAGDSDTQYF

j_gene: TRBJ2-1
v_gene: TRBV24-1
len: 18
CDR3aa: CATSDPPDRFPSYNEQFF

j_gene: TRBJ1-1
v_gene: TRBV4-1
len: 14
CDR3aa: CASSQDPGNTEAFF

j_gene: TRBJ1-5
v_gene: TRBV4-2
len: 17
CDR3aa: CASSLTGTVDSNQPQHF

j_gene: TRBJ2-1
v_gene: TRBV25-1
len: 16
CDR3aa: CASSEPLAGGHNEQFF

j_gene: TRBJ2-1
v_gene: TRBV15
len: 14
CDR3aa: CATSREGQPMQQFF

j_gene: TRBJ2-5
v_gene: TRBV6-1
len: 15
CDR3aa: CASSDGQAGWETQYF

j_gene: TRBJ2-2
v_gene: TRBV20-1
len: 16
CDR3aa: CSARLAGERDTGELFF

j_gene: TRBJ2-2
v_gene: TRBV6-5
len: 12
CDR3aa: CASSYNSGELFF

j_gene: TRBJ2-2
v_gene: TRBV7-8
len: 15
CDR3aa: CASSSDRANTGELFF

j_gene: TRBJ1-4
v_gene: TRBV29-1
len: 13
CDR3aa: CSVIGTPNEKLFF

j_gene: TRBJ2-1
v_gene: TRBV12-3/TRBV12-4
len: 14
CDR3aa: CASSYYREVGEQFF

j_gene: TRBJ2-2
v_gene: TRBV12-3/TRBV12-4
len: 15
CDR3aa: CASSPTGEGTGELFF

j_gene: TRBJ2-7
v_gene: TRBV7-2
len: 15
CDR3aa: CASSLAAGGVYEQYF

j_gene: TRBJ2-2
v_gene: TRBV2
len: 15
CDR3aa: CASNLQARGTGELFF

j_gene: TRBJ2-1
v_gene: TRBV7-9
len: 17
CDR3aa: CASSPTGPGLSNNEQFF

j_gene: TRBJ2-1
v_gene: TRBV11-2
len: 16
CDR3aa: CASSPRNKTSDNEQFF

j_gene: TRBJ2-1
v_gene: TRBV29-1
len: 14
CDR3aa: CSVERRGIYNEQFF

j_gene: TRBJ2-3
v_gene: TRBV6-2/TRBV6-3
len: 14
CDR3aa: CASSYAGSTDTQYF

j_gene: TRBJ2-7
v_gene: TRBV20-1
len: 14
CDR3aa: CSAKSEGASYEQYF

j_gene: TRBJ2-5
v_gene: TRBV11-2
len: 16
CDR3aa: CASSLRPIGGQETQYF

j_gene: TRBJ2-1
v_gene: TRBV4-1
len: 16
CDR3aa: CASSQNTEQGVDEQFF

j_gene: TRBJ2-2
v_gene: TRBV7-6
len: 14
CDR3aa: CASRLEVDGGELFF

j_gene: TRBJ1-4
v_gene: TRBV6-4
len: 12
CDR3aa: CAKPGQNEKLFF